These T cell receptor beta chains were read from a single sample in a study of shared clonotypes between healthy human individuals. The repertoire was sequenced with immunoSEQ multiplex PCR; TCRdb's copy has only in-frame clones and lacks some. The data show over 700,000 clones, 72% seen once. The sequenced sample was memory CD4+ T cells sorted from blood. The receptors were sampled from a woman in her thirties in good health. Both conserved end residues are trimmed from each CDR3.

v_gene: TRBV29-1; CDR3aa: SVGGATSTDTQY
v_gene: TRBV28; CDR3aa: ASSTGQGHQPQH
v_gene: TRBV6-5; CDR3aa: ASRDRGTYNEQF
v_gene: TRBV5-1; CDR3aa: ASSLGDRDGPPQH
v_gene: TRBV5-1; CDR3aa: ASSTGQQEETQY
v_gene: TRBV9; CDR3aa: ASSESGGGREQY
v_gene: TRBV11-2; CDR3aa: ASSLDGVGEQF
v_gene: TRBV2; CDR3aa: ASSGSNRGLEGYT
v_gene: TRBV27; CDR3aa: ASSLHPGGPNTGELF
v_gene: TRBV19; CDR3aa: ASRRAGVYNNEQF
v_gene: TRBV28; CDR3aa: ASRPLWGSGANVLT
v_gene: TRBV7-2; CDR3aa: ASSLSSGRAHEQY
v_gene: TRBV5-1; CDR3aa: ASSPDEGSYNSPLH
v_gene: TRBV5-1; CDR3aa: ASSLDSAGAPGEQY
v_gene: TRBV7-8; CDR3aa: ASSPSSGGYEQY
v_gene: TRBV18; CDR3aa: ASSERTGPNTEAF
v_gene: TRBV27; CDR3aa: ASPPVEVLMNTEAF
v_gene: TRBV4-1; CDR3aa: ASSPSSQYRETLKNIQY